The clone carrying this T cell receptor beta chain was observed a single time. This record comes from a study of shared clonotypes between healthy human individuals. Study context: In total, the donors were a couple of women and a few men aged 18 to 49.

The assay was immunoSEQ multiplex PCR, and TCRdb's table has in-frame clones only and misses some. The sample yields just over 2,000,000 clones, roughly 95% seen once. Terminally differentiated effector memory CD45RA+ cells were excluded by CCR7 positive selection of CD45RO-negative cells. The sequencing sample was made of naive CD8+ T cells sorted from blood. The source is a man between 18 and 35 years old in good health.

DNA for the CDR3: TGTGCCAGGGACCGGTGGCAGGGGTCGGGGGAGCAGTACTTC. Its translation is CARDRWQGSGEQYF. The chain employs TRBV2 and TRBJ2-7; a weak D match, TRBD1 (6 bases). From germline, CDR1 is SNHLY and CDR2 FYNNEI. CDR3 length equals 14 residues. Trimming shortened V by 9 bases and J by 7 bases, and 22 bases separated the two germline ends.